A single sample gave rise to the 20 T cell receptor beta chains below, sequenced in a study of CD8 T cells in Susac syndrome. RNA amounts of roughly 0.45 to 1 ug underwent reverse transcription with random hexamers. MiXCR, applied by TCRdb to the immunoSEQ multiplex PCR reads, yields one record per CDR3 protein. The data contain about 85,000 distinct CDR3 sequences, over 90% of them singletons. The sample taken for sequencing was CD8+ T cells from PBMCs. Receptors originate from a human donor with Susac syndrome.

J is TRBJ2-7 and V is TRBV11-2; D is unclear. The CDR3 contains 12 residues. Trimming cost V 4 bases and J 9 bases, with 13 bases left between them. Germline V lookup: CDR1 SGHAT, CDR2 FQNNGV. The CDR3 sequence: CASSSDARRQYF. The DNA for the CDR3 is TGTGCCAGCAGCTCGGACGCGCGGCGGCAGTACTTC.

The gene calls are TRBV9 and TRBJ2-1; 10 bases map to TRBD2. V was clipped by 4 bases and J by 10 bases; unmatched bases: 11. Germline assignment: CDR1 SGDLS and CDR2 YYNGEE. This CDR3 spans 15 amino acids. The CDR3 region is CASSPPATSGAEQFF. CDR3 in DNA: TGTGCCAGCAGCCCGCCGGCTACTAGCGGGGCGGAGCAGTTCTTC.

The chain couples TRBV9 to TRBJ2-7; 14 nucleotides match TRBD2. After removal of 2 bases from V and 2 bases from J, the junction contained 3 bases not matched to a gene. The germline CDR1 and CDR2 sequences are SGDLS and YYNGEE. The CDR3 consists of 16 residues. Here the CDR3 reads CASSVGTSGGTYEQYF. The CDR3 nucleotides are TGTGCCAGCAGCGTGGGGACTAGCGGGGGTACCTACGAGCAGTACTTC.

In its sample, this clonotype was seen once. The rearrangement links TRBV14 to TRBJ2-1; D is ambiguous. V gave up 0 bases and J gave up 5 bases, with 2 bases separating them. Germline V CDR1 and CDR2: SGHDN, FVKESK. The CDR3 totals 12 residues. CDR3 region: CASSQENNEQFF. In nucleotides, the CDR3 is TGTGCCAGCAGCCAAGAAAACAATGAGCAGTTCTTC.

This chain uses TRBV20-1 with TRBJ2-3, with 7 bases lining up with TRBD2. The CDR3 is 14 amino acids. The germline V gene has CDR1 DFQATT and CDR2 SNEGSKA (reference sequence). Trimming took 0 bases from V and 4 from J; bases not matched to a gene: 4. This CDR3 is CSARDREAADTQYF. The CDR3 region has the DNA TGCAGTGCTAGAGATCGGGAGGCCGCAGATACGCAGTATTTT.

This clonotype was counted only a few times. CDR3 DNA sequence: TGTGCCAGCAGCTTAGGGGGGGGGCCGAACACTGAAGCTTTCTTT. It translates to CASSLGGGPNTEAFF. The genes are TRBV7-2 and TRBJ1-1; D may be TRBD1 (6 bases). CDR3 length: 15 amino acids. CDR1 and CDR2 (germline): SGHTA, FQGNSA. V was pared by 1 base and J by 1 base, with 10 bases between.

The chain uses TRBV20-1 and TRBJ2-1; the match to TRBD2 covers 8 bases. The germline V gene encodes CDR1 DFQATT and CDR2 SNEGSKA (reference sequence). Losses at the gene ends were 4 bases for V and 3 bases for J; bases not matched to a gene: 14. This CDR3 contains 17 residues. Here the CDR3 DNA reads TGCAGTGCTATCCCAGAGGGGGGACTAGGGTACTACAATGAGCAGTTCTTC. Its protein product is CSAIPEGGLGYYNEQFF.

CDR3 loop: CAWLQGEETQYF. CDR3 DNA sequence: TGTGCCTGGCTGCAGGGGGAGGAGACCCAGTACTTC. The chain is built from TRBV30 and TRBJ2-5, with 7 bases that match TRBD1. V was clipped by 5 bases and J by 5 bases; unmatched bases: 5. The CDR3 has 12 residues. Germline V gene sequence: CDR1 GTSNPN, CDR2 SVGIG (reference sequence).

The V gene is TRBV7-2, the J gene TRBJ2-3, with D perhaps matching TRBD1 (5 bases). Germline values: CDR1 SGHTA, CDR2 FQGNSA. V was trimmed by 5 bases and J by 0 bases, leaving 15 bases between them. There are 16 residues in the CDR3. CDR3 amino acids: CASSPWTYTSTDTQYF. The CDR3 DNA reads TGTGCCAGCAGCCCTTGGACATACACTAGCACAGATACGCAGTATTTT.

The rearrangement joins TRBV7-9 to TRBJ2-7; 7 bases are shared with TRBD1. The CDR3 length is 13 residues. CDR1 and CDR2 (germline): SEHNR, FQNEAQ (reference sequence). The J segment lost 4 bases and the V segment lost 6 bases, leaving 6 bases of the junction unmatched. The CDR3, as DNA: TGTGCCAGCAGACCGGACAGGTCTTACGAGCAGTACTTC. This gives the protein CASRPDRSYEQYF.

Here the CDR3 DNA reads TGTGCCAGCAGCTTAGAGGTCGGACAGCCCCAGCATTTT. Its protein is CASSLEVGQPQHF. The chain has TRBV7-6 and TRBJ1-5; D is unclear. The germline gives CDR1 SGHVS, CDR2 FNYEAQ. Trimming stripped 1 base from V and 7 bases from J, with 8 bases between. CDR3 length: 13 residues.

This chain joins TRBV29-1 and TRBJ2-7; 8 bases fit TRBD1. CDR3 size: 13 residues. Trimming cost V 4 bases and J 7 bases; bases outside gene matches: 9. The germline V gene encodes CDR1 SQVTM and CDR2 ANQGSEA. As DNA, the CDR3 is TGCAGCGTTGGGGGGACAGGCCTGGGGGAGCAGTACTTC. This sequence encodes CSVGGTGLGEQYF.

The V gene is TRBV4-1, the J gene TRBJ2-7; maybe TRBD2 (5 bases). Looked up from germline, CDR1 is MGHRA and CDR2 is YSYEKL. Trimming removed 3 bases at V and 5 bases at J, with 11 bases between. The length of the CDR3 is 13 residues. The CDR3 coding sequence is TGCGCCAGCAGCCAGGGAGTCCGCGACGAGCAGTACTTC. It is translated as CASSQGVRDEQYF.

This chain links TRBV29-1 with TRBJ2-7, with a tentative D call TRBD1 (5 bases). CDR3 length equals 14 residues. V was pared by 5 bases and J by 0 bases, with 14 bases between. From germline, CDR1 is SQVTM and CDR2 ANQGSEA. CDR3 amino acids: CSVSDKFPSYEQYF. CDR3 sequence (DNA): TGCAGCGTTTCGGACAAGTTTCCCTCCTACGAGCAGTACTTC.

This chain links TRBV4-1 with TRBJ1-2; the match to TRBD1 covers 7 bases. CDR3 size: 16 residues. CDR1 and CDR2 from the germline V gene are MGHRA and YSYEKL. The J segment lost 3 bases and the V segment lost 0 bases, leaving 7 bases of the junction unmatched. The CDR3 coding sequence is TGCGCCAGCAGCCAAGAGAGGGTAGGGGGCGACTATGGCTACACCTTC. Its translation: CASSQERVGGDYGYTF.

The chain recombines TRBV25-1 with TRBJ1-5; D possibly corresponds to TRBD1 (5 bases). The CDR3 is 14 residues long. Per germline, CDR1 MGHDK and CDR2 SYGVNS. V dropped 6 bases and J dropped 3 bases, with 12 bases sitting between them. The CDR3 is CASSLSGHNQPQHF. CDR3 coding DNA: TGTGCCAGCAGCCTGTCGGGGCACAATCAGCCCCAGCATTTT.

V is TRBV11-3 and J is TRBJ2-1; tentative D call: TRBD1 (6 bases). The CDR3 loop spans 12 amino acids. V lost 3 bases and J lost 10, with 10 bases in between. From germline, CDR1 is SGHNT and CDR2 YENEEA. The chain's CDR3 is CASSLGHREQFF. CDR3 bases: TGTGCCAGCAGCTTGGGACACCGAGAGCAGTTCTTC.

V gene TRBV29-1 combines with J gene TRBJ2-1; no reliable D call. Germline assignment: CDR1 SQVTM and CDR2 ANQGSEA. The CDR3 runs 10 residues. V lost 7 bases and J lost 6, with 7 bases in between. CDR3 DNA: TGCAGCGCTGGATCCAATGAGCAGTTCTTC. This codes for CSAGSNEQFF.

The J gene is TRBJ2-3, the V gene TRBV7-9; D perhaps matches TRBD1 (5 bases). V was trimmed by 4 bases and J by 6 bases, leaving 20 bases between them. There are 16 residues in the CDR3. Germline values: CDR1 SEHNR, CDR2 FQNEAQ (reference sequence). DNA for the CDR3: TGTGCCAGCAGCTCCCCTTTGGGCAGGGCCCGCGATACGCAGTATTTT. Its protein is CASSSPLGRARDTQYF.

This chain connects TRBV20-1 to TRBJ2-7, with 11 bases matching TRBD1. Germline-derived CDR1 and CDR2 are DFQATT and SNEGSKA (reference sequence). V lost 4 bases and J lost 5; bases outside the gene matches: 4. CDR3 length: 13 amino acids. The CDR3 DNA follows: TGCAGTGCTACCCCGGGACAGGGGGACGAGCAGTACTTC. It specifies CSATPGQGDEQYF.